What follows describes a single T cell receptor beta chain. Its antigen target is currently unknown. There are no base qualities to consult, and no much larger clone falls within one base. This specimen belongs to a study of shared clonotypes between healthy human individuals (dated by TCRdb to between 2020 and 2021). About the study as a whole: The cohort included three men and two women between 18 and 49 years of age. For each donor, CD4 naive and CD4 memory were each run on three plates, CD8 naive on two plates, and CD8 memory on one plate. To estimate repertoire size and how much clonotypes are shared between individuals, the study performed deep sequencing of blood TCR repertoires from a few healthy adults. Libraries were prepared and TCR repertoires were sequenced by different laboratories using diverse techniques, in order to increase sequencing depth and limit assay-specific biases. Between about 0.9 and 8.9 billion PBMCs per donor were obtained by leukapheresis. Here is what the overall study found, with its caveats: The small number of donors limited the genetic and exposure-history diversity represented. When a few donors were compared, the shared fraction of clonotypes was around 5.1% for naive CD4, about 4% for naive CD8, 2.3% for memory CD4, and about 0.36% for memory CD8. Even with the large sequencing depth, rarefaction of the sorted-subset datasets indicated that sequencing was incomplete. Pairwise subsampling indicated that sequencing depth was expected to affect the degree of clonotype sharing among donors. Sampling was limited to blood, and TCR repertoires in tissue likely differ from TCR repertoires in blood. Larger estimated clonotype richness was generally found for naive subsets than for memory subsets. Compared with non-shared clonotypes, the clonotypes found in all four sorted-subset donors had higher generation probabilities.

Using the deep immunoSEQ assay, TCR CDR3 regions were amplified from genomic DNA by multiplex PCR. Extracted genomic DNA from each cell subset was distributed evenly across all wells of several immunoSEQ 96-well plates, and each plate was treated as a replicate. For sorted subsets, approximately 0.2 ug of genomic DNA, equivalent to 25,000 to 35,000 T cell genomes, went into each replicate PCR. Purified libraries were quantified with a Qubit 3.0 fluorometer, sized on a Bioanalyzer 2100, and re-quantified with the KAPA Library Quantification kit. Every immunoSEQ 96-well plate was sequenced on a separate single-read 150-cycle Illumina NextSeq 550 flow cell. The original methods were these. The immunoSEQ output contained only junctional sequences without quality scores, so filtering could not match that applied to full-length reads. To assign V/J genes and CDR3, sequences were annotated using PyIR, a Python wrapper for IgBLAST v1.9, with IMGT germline references. Reads with weak V/J assignments (E-value above 1e-6), missing CDR3, stop codons, out-of-frame junctions, or ambiguous translated residues were removed. A V3J clonotype was defined by an identical inferred V gene, J gene, and CDR3 amino acid sequence. Percentage overlap between repertoires was computed as shared unique clonotypes divided by the size of the smaller repertoire. Three approaches were used to assess repertoire richness: RTK rarefaction, the Chao1 estimator, and Recon v2.1 estimates of unobserved clonotypes. For all TCRbeta clonotypes obtained by the gDNA method from a few donors, generation probabilities were computed with OLGA. TCRdb obtained this table from immuneACCESS and retained in-frame rearrangements with V and J assigned. These tables miss some clones; where compared with another copy, unresolved V genes account for less than half of the shortfall, and the remainder is unexplained. V, J and clone size reflect that table, while D and trimming were determined from the DNA. This sample gives approximately 2,300,000 clones in total; around 90% of them show up just once. The ten largest account for around 0.35% of the sample.

Donors were healthy HIV-negative adults with no recently reported acute infections or vaccinations. Every donor was a Caucasian adult living in Nashville, Tennessee, USA. CD4+ T cells were enriched by magnetic negative selection, after which naive cells were positively selected on CD45RA and the negative fraction was taken as the memory subset. Blood was collected by leukapheresis, and PBMCs were isolated by Ficoll-Histopaque density gradient centrifugation and then cryopreserved in liquid nitrogen vapor phase. Purity and quantity of every magnetically sorted T cell population were checked by analytical flow cytometry. Genomic DNA was isolated from every sorted fraction and measured by UV absorbance on a Nanodrop 2000c. The CDR3 starts with the cysteine, ends with the phenylalanine, and has 14 residues. CDR3 DNA only is kept here, 42 bases in frame from base 1. The germline V gene (reference sequence) sets CDR1 to SGHNT and CDR2 to YYREEE. V loses 0 bases of germline sequence and J loses 6 bases, and the interval between the two ends is 11 bases.

The V and J genes are TRBV5-4 and TRBJ2-3, and possibly TRBD1, on 5 matching bases. The clonotype comes from a man aged 18 to 30 in good health. Some clones in this sample may be carry-over from other donors' samples. Sequencing used naive CD4+ T cells from PBMCs. Taken with the paper, the label for cell subset or site translates to: CD45RA+ positively selected. The sequenced DNA: TGTGCCAGCAGCTTGGGCCAGGGTGGCGATACGCAGTATTTT. It translates to CASSLGQGGDTQYF.